This TCR beta chain emerged from a study of T cells expressing NK-cell markers. On the study more broadly: In the group of eight sequenced donors, seven were HCMV-seropositive and one was seronegative. Findings of the study overall: Whether expanded NKG2C+ T cell clones recognized HCMV stayed uncertain.

Note on this clonotype: The target antigen is unknown.

Germline V lookup: CDR1 MGHRA, CDR2 YSYEKL. There are 15 residues in the CDR3. The cDNA for TCR beta came from 5'RACE template switching with UMIs. TCRdb processed the 5' RACE reads again and assigns one entry to each CDR3 protein, with no DNA. The sample data list about 8,000 distinct CDR3 sequences. The specimen was blood T cells: a sorted CD56 or NKG2C T cell subset, CD4+ or CD8+ T cells, or bulk PBMC T cells (not recorded which). The receptor comes from a man aged 18 to 29 in good health. The chain employs TRBV4-1 and TRBJ2-5; as DNA is missing, the TRBD1 call by TCRdb cannot be tested. CDR3 residues: CASSLLQGDQETQYF.